The T cell receptor (beta chain) under discussion was sequenced for a study of blood T cells in healthy people across ages. Broader study findings: Versus aged donors, long-lived donors had higher diversity and more naive CD4+ cells.

A remark on this clonotype: Its antigen is undetermined.

Primers used in a second PCR of about 7 to 12 cycles were a sample-barcoded 5' primer and a J-beta primer mix. Each TCR beta cDNA got a 12-nucleotide random molecular identifier. TCRdb ran MiXCR on the 5' RACE reads and lists one entry per CDR3 protein. The repertoire holds more than 1,400,000 distinct CDR3 sequences, with around 39% as singletons. The V gene lost 6 bases and the J gene lost 5 bases, with 14 bases spanning the gap. Germline CDR1 SQVTM, CDR2 ANQGSEA. The CDR3 extends over 12 amino acids. The chain combines TRBV29-1 with TRBJ2-7, with a tentative D call TRBD2 (5 bases). The specimen was blood. The TCR originated in a woman between 18 and 29 years old in good health. The CDR3 nucleotides read TGCAGCGTCGGAATTTGGGGAGACGAGCAGTACTTC. Amino acids: CSVGIWGDEQYF.